This T cell receptor (beta chain) was observed in a study of OX40 agonist ivuxolimab in advanced cancers. Assay: immunoSEQ multiplex PCR; the TCRdb copy retains only in-frame clones and omits some. The sample lists approximately 74,000 clones; more than 70% were seen once. The CDR3 length is 15 residues. Trimming left V 5 bases short and J 5 bases short, with 18 bases between. CDR1 is MNHEY and CDR2 is SMNVEV in the germline V gene (reference sequence). Sample: CD4+ or CD8+ T cells sorted from blood, taken in a trial of the OX40 agonist ivuxolimab. The sequence derives from an adult with an advanced solid tumor such as melanoma, head and neck, liver or kidney cancer. V usage is TRBV27 and J usage is TRBJ1-2; a weak D match, TRBD1 (6 bases). CDR3 bases: TGTGCCAGCAGTGCCGGAGGGGGAATAGGGTATGGCTACACCTTC. This codes for CASSAGGGIGYGYTF.